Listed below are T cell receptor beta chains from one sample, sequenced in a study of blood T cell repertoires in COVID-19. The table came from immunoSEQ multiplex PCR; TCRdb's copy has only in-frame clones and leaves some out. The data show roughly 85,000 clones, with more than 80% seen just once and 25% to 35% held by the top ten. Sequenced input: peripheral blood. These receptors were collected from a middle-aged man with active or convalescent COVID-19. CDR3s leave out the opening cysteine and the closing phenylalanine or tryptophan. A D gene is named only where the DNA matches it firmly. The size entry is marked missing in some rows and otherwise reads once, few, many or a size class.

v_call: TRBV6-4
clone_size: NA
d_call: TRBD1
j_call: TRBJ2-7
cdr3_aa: ASYRDRDYEQY

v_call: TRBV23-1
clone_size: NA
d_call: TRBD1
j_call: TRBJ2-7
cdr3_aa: ASTGQGPYEQY

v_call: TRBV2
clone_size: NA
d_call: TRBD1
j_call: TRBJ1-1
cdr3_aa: ASSKWDREAF

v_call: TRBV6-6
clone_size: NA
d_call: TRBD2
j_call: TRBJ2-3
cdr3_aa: ASSPRTSGRARDTQY

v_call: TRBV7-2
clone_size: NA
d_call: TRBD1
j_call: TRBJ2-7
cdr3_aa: ASSVKPGQPREQY

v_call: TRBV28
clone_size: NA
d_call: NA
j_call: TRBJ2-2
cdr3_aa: ASSLGGATGELF

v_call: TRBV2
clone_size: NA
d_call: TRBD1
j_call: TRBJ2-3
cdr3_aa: ASASDRVTDTQY

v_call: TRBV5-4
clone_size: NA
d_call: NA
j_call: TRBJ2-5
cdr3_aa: ASSLTTGTQETQY

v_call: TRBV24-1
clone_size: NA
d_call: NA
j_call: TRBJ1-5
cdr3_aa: ATSDLKFWRADSNQPQH

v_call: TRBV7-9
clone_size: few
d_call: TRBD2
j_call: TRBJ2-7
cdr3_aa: ASSLEASGRPYEQY

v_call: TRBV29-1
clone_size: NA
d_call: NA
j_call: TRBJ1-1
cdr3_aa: SVVSTEAF

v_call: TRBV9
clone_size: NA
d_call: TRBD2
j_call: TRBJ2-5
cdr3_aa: ASSAPGLAGAETQY

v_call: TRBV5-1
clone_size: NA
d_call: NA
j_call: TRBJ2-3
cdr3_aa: ASSSGQRYSTDTQY

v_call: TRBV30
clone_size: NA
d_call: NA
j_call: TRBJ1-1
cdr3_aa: AWSFGRYTEAF

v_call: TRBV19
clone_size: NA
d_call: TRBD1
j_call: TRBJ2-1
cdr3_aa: ASSIDPTDRGGYNEQF

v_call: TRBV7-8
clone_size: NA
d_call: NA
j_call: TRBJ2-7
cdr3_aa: ASSLARRGEQY

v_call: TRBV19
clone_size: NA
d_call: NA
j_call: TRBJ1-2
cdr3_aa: ASSSRGANYGYT

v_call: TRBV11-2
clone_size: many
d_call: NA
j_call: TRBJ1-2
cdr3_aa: ASSLAGSYGYT

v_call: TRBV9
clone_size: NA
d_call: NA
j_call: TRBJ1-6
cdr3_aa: ASSVSSEDSPLH

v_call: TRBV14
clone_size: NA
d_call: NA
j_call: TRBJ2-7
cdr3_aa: ASSRGWGEQY

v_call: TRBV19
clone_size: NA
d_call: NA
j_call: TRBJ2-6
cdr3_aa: ASSIAGSGANVLT

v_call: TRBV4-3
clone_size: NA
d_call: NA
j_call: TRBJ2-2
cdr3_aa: ASSQTRGSNTGELF

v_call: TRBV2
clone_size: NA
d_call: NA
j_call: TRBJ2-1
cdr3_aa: ASRGGYSYNEQF

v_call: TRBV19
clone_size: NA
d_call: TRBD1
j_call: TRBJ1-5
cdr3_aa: ASSTPTGVVHQPQH

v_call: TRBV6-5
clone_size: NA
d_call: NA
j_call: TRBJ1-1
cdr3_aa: ASSYSGGNTEAF

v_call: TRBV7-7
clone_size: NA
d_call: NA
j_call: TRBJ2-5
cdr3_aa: ASSLAGRQETQY

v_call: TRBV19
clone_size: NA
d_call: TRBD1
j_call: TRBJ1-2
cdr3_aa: ASSTPGGYRDNGYT

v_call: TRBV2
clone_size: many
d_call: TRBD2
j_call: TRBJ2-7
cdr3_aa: ASSPGRVNEQY

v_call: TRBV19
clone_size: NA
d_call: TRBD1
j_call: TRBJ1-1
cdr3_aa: ASSVGQTNTEAF

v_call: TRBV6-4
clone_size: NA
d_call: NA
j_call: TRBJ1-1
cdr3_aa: ASSPSPGGRGNTEAF

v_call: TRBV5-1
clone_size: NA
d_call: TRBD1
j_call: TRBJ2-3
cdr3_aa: ASSPRQGTTDTQY

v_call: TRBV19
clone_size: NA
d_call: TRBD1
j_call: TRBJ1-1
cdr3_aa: ASSSQGSMNTEAF

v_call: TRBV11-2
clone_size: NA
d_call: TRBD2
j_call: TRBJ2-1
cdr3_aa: ASSPGLAGGREQF

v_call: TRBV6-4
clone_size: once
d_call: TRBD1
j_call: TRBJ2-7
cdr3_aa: ASSQILRGQMY

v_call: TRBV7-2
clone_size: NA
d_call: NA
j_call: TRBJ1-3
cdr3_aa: ASSSPEHSGNTIY

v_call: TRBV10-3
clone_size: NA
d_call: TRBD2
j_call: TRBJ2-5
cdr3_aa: AISPGLAGDQETQY

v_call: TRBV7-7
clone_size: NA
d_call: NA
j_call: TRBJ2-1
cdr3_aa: ASSLDSGEFDEQF

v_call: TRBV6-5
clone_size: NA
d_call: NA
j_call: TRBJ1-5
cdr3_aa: ASSYRRGAGQPQH

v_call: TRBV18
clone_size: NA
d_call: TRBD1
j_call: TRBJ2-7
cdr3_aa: ASSPAETGVHEQY

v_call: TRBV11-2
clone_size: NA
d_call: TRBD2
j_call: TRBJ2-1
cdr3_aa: ASSLGAGGPWNEQF

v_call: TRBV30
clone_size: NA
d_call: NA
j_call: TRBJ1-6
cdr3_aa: AWTDEFLGRPLH

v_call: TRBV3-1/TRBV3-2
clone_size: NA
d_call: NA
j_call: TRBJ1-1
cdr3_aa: ASSPSRVRGTGEAF

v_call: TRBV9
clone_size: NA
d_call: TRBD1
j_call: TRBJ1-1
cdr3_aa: ASSIFGQGGTEAF

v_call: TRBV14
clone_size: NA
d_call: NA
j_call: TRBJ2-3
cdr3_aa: ASSHRQGRNTDTQY

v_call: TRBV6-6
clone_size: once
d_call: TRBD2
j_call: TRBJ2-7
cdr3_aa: ASGGGFYEQY

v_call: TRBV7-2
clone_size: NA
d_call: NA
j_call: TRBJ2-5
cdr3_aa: ASSSPYQETQY

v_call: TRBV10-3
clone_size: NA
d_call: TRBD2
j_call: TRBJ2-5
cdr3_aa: AISESRGVQETQY

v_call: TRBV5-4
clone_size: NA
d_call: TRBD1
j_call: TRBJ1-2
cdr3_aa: ASSWDQGAYGYT

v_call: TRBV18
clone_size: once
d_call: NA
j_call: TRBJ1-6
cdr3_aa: ASSPFPPQNSPLH

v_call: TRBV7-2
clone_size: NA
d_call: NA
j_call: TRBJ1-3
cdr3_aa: ASSRRGTGNTIY

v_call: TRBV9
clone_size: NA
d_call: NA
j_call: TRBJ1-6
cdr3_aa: ASSTSTGRSPLH

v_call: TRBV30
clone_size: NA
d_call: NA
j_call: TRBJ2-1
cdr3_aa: ACPIGVNEQF

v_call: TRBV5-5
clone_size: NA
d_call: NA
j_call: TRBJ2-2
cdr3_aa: ASSFSGDPNTGELF

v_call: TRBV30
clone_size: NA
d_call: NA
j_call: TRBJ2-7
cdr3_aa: AWSVLRQTEQY

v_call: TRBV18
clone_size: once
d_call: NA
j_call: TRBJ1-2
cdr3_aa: ASSPLSGSSGGSGYT